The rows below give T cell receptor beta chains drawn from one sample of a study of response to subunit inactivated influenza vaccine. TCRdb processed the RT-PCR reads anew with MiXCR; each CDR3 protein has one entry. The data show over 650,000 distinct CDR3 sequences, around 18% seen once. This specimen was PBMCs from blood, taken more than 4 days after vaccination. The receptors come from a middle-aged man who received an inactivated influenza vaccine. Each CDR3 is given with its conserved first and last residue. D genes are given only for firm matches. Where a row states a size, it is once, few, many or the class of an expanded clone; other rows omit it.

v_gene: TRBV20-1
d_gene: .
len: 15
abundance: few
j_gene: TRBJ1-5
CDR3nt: TGCAGTGCTAGAGATCGAGGGGGGAGGGGTCAGCCCCAGCATTTT
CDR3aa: CSARDRGGRGQPQHF

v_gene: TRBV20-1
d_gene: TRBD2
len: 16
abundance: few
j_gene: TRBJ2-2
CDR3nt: TGCAGTGCTGCCGTTAGCGGGAGCGCGATCACCGGGGAGCTGTTTTTT
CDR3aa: CSAAVSGSAITGELFF

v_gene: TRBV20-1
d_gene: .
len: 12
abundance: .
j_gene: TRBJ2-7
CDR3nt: TGCAGTGCTTCGACAGGGAGGTACGAGCAGTACTTC
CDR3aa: CSASTGRYEQYF

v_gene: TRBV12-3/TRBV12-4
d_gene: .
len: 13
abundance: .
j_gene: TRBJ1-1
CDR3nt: TGTGCCATACGACCGGAAATGAACACTGAAGCTTTCTTT
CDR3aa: CAIRPEMNTEAFF

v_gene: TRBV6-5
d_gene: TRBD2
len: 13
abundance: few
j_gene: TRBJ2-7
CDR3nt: TGTGCCAGCAGTTTAGCGGGAGGCCACGAGCAGTACTTC
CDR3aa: CASSLAGGHEQYF

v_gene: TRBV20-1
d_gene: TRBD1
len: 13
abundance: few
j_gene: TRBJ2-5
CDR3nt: TGCAGTGCTATGGGGACAGCGCAAGAGACCCAGTACTTC
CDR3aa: CSAMGTAQETQYF

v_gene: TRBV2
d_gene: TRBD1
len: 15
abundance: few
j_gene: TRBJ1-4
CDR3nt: TGTGCCAGCACCCGACAGGGTCCCACTAATGAAAAACTGTTTTTT
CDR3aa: CASTRQGPTNEKLFF

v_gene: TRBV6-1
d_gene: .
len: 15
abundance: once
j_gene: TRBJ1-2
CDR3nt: TGTGCCAGCACAACTCCCTCCCGCGGGGGCTGGGGCTACACCTTC
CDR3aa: CASTTPSRGGWGYTF

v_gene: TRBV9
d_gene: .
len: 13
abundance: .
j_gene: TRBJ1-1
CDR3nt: TGTGCCAGCAGCGTAGGGGGGACGGGTGAAGCTTTCTTT
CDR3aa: CASSVGGTGEAFF

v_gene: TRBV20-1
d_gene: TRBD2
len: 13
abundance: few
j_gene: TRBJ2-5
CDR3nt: TGCAGTTCCGAGACTAGCGGGGGTGGGCCCCAGTACTTC
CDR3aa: CSSETSGGGPQYF

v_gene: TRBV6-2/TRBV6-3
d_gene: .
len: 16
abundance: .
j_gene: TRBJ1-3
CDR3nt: TGTGCCAGCAGCGAACTTTCTCCGGGACACGGAAACACCATATATTTT
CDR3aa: CASSELSPGHGNTIYF

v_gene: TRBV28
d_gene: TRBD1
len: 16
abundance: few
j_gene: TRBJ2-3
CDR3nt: TGTGCCAGCAGTTTTGGGACAGGGGGCGCGGGAGATACGCAGTATTTT
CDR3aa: CASSFGTGGAGDTQYF

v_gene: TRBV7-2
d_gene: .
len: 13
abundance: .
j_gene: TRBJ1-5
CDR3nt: TGTGCCAGCAGTTTCCGGGTGGATCAGCCCCAGCATTTT
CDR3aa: CASSFRVDQPQHF

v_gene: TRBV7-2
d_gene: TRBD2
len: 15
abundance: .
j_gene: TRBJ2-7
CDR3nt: TGTGCCAGCAGCATTACTAGCGGGGGGACCTACGAGCAGTACTTC
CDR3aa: CASSITSGGTYEQYF

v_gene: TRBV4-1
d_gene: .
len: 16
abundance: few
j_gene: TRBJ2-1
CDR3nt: TGCGCCAGCAGCCACCCCTTTGGTAGCTCCTACAATGAGCAGTTCTTC
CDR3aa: CASSHPFGSSYNEQFF

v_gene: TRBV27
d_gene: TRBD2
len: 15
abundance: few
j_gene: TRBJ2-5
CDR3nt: TGTGCCAGCAGATATAGCGGGGGGGCCCCAGAGACCCAGTACTTC
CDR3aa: CASRYSGGAPETQYF

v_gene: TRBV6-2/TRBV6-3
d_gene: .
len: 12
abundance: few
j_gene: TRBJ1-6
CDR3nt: TGTGCCAGCAGCAGACAGAATTCACCCCTCCACTTT
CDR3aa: CASSRQNSPLHF

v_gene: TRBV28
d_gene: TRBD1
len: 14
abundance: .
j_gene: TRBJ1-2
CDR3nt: TGTGCCAGCCAGTCAGGGGGCGGAGGTTTTGGCTACACCTTC
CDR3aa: CASQSGGGGFGYTF

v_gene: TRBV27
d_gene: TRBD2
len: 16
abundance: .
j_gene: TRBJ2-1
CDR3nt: TGTGCCAGCAGTTTAGGTCTTCGTTCTAGCGGCAATGAGCAGTTCTTC
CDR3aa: CASSLGLRSSGNEQFF

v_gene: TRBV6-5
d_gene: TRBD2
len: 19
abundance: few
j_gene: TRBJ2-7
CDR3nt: TGTGCCAGCAGTTACCTAGCGGGGGGCCTCCACATCTCTACCTACGAGCAGTACTTC
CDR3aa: CASSYLAGGLHISTYEQYF

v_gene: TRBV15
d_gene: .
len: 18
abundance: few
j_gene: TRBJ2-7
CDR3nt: TGTGCCACCAGCAGAGATCTGCAGGCTCGTGGTAGCTCCTACGAGCAGTACTTC
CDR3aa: CATSRDLQARGSSYEQYF

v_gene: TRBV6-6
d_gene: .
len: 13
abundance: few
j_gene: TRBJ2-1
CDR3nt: TGTGCCAGCACAGGACACGGTTACAATGAGCAGTTCTTC
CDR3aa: CASTGHGYNEQFF

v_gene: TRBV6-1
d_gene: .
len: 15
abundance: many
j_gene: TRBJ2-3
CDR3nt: TGTGCCAGCAGTGAAGTAACTAGCAGCACAGATACGCAGTATTTT
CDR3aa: CASSEVTSSTDTQYF

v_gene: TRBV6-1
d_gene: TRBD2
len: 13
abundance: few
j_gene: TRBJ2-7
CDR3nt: TGTGCCAGCACCCCCCCAGCGGGGTACGAGCAGTACTTC
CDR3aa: CASTPPAGYEQYF

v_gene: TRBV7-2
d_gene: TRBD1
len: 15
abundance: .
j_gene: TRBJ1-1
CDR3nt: TGTGCCAGCAGCCGGACAGGGCAGATGAACACTGAAGCTTTCTTT
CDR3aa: CASSRTGQMNTEAFF

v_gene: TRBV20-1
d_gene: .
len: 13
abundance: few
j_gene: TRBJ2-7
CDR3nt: TGCAGTGCTAGGGACCGGACAATATACGAGCAGTACTTC
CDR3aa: CSARDRTIYEQYF

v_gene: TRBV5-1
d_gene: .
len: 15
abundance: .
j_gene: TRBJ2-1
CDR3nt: TGCGCCAGCAGCTTGGAAGGGATAAACTACAATGAGCAGTTCTTC
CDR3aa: CASSLEGINYNEQFF

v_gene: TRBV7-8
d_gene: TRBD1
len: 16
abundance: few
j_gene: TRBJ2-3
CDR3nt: TGTGCCAGCAGCTCCAGGGGACAGGGCTATACAGATACGCAGTATTTT
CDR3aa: CASSSRGQGYTDTQYF

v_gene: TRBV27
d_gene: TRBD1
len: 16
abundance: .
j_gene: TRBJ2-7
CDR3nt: TGTGCCAGCAGTGTATGGCCGACAGGGAAACCCTACGAGCAGTACTTC
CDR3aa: CASSVWPTGKPYEQYF

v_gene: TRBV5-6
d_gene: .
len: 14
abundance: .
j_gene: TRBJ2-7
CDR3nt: TGTGCCAGCAGTCCCGGACGGCCCCCATACGAGCAGTACTTC
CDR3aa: CASSPGRPPYEQYF

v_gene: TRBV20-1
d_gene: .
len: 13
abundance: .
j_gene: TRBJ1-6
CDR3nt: TGCAGTGCTAGTCCAACGGCGAATTCACCCCTCCACTTT
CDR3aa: CSASPTANSPLHF

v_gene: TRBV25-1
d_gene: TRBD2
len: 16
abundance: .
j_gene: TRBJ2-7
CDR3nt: TGTGCCAGCAGTGGAACCGCTAGCGGGAGAGCCTACGAGCAGTACTTC
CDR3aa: CASSGTASGRAYEQYF

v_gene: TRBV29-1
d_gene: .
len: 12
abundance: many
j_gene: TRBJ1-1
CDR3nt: TGCAGCGTCGCCGGACAGCTCACTGAAGCTTTCTTT
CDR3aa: CSVAGQLTEAFF

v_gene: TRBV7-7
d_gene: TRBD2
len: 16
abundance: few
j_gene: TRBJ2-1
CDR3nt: TGTGCCAGCAGCTTAGGGCCGGGACTAGCGGGAGCTGATCTTTTCTTC
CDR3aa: CASSLGPGLAGADLFF

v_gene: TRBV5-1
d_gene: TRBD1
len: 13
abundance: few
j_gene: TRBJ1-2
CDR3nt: TGCGCCAGCAGCTTCGGGACAGGGGATGATACCACCTTC
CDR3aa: CASSFGTGDDTTF

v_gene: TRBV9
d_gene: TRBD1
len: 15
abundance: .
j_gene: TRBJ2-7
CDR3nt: TGTGCCAGCAGCAAAGGACAGGATATTAAGTACGAGCAGTACTTC
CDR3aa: CASSKGQDIKYEQYF

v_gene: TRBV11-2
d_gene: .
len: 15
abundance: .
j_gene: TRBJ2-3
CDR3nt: TGTGCCAGCAGCTTAGTGGCACCGCGCACAGATACGCAGTATTTT
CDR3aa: CASSLVAPRTDTQYF

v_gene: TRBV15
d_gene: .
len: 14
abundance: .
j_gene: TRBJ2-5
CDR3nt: TGTGCCACCAGCCATCGACTAGTCGAAGAGACCCAGTACTTC
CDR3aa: CATSHRLVEETQYF

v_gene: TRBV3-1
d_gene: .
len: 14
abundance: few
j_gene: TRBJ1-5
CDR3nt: TGTGCCAGCAGTCCAGGACAGTACAATCAGCCCCAGCATTTT
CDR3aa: CASSPGQYNQPQHF

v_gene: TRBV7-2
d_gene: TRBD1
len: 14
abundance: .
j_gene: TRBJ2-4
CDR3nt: TGTGCCAGCAGCCGACAGGGATTGGCGGACATTCAGTACTTC
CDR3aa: CASSRQGLADIQYF

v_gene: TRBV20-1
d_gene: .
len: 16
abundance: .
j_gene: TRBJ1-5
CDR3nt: TGCAGTGCTAGAGTGGACAGCTACCCTAGCAATCAGCCCCAGCATTTT
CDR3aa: CSARVDSYPSNQPQHF

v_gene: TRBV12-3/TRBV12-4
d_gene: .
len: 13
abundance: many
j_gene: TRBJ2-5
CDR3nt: TGTGCCAGCAGTCTTGTTTCAGGAGAGACCCAGTACTTC
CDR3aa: CASSLVSGETQYF

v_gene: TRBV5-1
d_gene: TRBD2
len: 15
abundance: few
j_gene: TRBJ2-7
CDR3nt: TGCGCCAGCAGCTTGGAGGCTAGCGGGAGACACGAGCAGTACTTC
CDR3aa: CASSLEASGRHEQYF

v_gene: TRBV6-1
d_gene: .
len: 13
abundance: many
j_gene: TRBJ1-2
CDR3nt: TGTGCCACCAAGAAACCAGGGCTTTATGGCTACACCTTC
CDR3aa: CATKKPGLYGYTF

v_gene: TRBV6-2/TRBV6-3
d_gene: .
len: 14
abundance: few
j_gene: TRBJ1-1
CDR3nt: TGTGCCAGCAGTTACGGGACTCGGAACCGTCCAGCTTTCTTT
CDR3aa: CASSYGTRNRPAFF

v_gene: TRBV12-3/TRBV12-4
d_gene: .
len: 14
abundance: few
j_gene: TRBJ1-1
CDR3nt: TGTGCCAGCAGTTTAGCGGGTCACCTACGCGGAGCTTTCTTT
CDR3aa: CASSLAGHLRGAFF

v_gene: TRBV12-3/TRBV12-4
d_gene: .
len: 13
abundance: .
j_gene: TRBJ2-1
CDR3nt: TGTGCCAGCATTCCTGCTCCGGGGAATGAGCAGTTCTTC
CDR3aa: CASIPAPGNEQFF

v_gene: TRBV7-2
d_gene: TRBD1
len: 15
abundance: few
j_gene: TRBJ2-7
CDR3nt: TGTGCCAGCAGCCCATACCGGGACAGGGCTAGCGAGCAGTACTTC
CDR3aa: CASSPYRDRASEQYF

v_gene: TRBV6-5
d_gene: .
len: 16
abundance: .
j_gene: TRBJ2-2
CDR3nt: TGTGCCAGCAGTTCCCTCGGGGGAGCGAACACCGGGGAGCTGTTTTTT
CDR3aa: CASSSLGGANTGELFF

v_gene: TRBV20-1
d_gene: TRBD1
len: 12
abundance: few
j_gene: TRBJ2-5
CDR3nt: TGCAGTGCTAGGGACAGGGGAGAGACCCAGTACTTC
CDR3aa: CSARDRGETQYF

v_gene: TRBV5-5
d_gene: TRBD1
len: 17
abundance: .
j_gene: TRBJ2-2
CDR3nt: TGTGCCAGCAGGTTGGGACAGATTCATTCGAACACCGGGGAGCTGTTTTTT
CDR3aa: CASRLGQIHSNTGELFF

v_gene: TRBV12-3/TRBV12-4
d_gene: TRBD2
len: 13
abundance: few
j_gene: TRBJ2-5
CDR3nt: TGTGCCAGCAGTGGGGACTACCCCCGGACCCAGTACTTC
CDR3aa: CASSGDYPRTQYF

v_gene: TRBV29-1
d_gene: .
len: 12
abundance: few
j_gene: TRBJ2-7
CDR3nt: TGCAGCGTGGGACTGGGGTCCTACGAGCAGTACTTC
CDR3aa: CSVGLGSYEQYF

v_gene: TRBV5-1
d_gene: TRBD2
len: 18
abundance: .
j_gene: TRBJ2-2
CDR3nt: TGCGCCAGCAGACCACCGGGACTAGCATCCCTAAAGGCCGGGGAGCTGTTTTTT
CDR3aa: CASRPPGLASLKAGELFF

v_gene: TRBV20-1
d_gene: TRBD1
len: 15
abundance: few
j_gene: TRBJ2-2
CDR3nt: TGCAGTGCTACTAGACAGGGGCGGTACACCGGGGAGCTGTTTTTT
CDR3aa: CSATRQGRYTGELFF